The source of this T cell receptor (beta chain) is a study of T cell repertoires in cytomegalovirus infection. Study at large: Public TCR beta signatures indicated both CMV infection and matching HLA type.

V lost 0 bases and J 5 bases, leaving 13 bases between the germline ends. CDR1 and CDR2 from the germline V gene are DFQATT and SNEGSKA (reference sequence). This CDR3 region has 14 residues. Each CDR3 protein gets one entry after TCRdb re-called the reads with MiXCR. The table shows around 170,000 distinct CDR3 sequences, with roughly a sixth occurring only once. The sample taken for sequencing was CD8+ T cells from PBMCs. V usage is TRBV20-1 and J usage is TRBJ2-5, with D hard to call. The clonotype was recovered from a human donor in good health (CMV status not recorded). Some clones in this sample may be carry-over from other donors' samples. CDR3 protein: CSARDPDPGETQYF. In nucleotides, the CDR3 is TGCAGTGCTAGAGACCCAGACCCTGGGGAGACCCAGTACTTC.